The 20 T cell receptor beta chains below were found in one sample sequenced in a study of T cell responses to AZD1222 COVID-19 vaccine. Generated by immunoSEQ multiplex PCR, the TCRdb table keeps only in-frame clones and is missing some. Here the sample spans 90,000 to 150,000 clones, 87% being singletons. Specimen: peripheral blood, collected 28 days after the second AZD1222 dose. The origin of the receptors is an adult who received the AZD1222 COVID-19 vaccine.

V is TRBV5-6 and J is TRBJ1-1; 7 nucleotides align to TRBD1. The CDR3 has 17 amino acids. Losses at the gene ends were 1 base for V and 0 bases for J; bases not matched to a gene: 9. Germline V CDR1 and CDR2: SGHDT, YYEEEE. The CDR3 DNA is TGTGCCAGCAGCTTGTGGACAGGCGCGGGTGTGAACACTGAAGCTTTCTTT. It yields the protein CASSLWTGAGVNTEAFF.

The genes are TRBV19 and TRBJ1-1; TRBD1 matches 7 bases. CDR1 is LNHDA, CDR2 SQIVND, per germline (reference sequence). The V and J ends lost 7 bases and 0 bases, in that order; junction bases with no gene match: 8. The CDR3 length is 15 residues. In nucleotides, the CDR3 is TGTGCCAGTAAGAGGACAGGCAGGATGAACACTGAAGCTTTCTTT. As protein: CASKRTGRMNTEAFF.

The rearrangement joins TRBV6-5 to TRBJ1-1; unclear D gene. The CDR3 has 13 amino acids. V was trimmed by 6 bases and J by 1 base, leaving 9 bases between them. The germline V gene encodes CDR1 MNHEY and CDR2 SVGAGI. Here the CDR3 DNA reads TGTGCCAGCAGCGCAATGACGAACACTGAAGCTTTCTTT. It is translated as CASSAMTNTEAFF.

The chain combines TRBV4-3 with TRBJ1-2, with D perhaps TRBD1 (5 bases). CDR1 is LGHNA, CDR2 YSLEER, per germline. There are 15 residues in the CDR3. The V end lost 4 bases, the J end lost 4 bases, and 16 bases lay between the germline ends. CDR3 bases: TGCGCCAGCAGCCTCGGGACGCAAAGCACCTATGGCTACACCTTC. Encoded protein: CASSLGTQSTYGYTF.

CDR3 nucleotide sequence: TGTGCCTGCCATGGGGGGTATGGCTACACCTTC. Its protein product is CACHGGYGYTF. The chain is built from TRBV30 and TRBJ1-2, with a possible D match to TRBD1 (5 bases). Trimming took off 6 bases at V and 5 bases at J, with 10 bases between the two ends. Germline V gene sequence: CDR1 GTSNPN, CDR2 SVGIG (reference sequence). The CDR3 loop spans 11 amino acids.

This clone has just one count. The V gene is TRBV7-2, the J gene TRBJ1-5; maybe TRBD1 (5 bases). CDR3 length equals 14 residues. The ends were cut back, 4 bases at V and 4 bases at J, with 11 bases in the middle. Germline CDR1 SGHTA, CDR2 FQGNSA. The CDR3 sequence is CASSSREGNQPQHF. CDR3 sequence (DNA): TGTGCCAGCAGCTCCAGGGAAGGGAATCAGCCCCAGCATTTT.

This rearrangement joins TRBV2 to TRBJ1-2; 9 bases align to TRBD1. Germline trimming cut 6 bases from V and 4 bases from J; bases unmatched to any gene: 6. The CDR3 is 14 amino acids. CDR1 and CDR2 from the germline V gene are SNHLY and FYNNEI. The CDR3 region has the DNA TGTGCCAGCAGCGCACAGGGGGCGGTCTATGGCTACACCTTC. Protein sequence: CASSAQGAVYGYTF.

This chain connects TRBV30 to TRBJ2-1; the D is unclear. Germline V CDR1 and CDR2: GTSNPN, SVGIG (reference sequence). The CDR3 covers 13 residues. V lost 0 bases and J 5 bases, leaving 8 bases between the germline ends. The CDR3 nucleotides read TGTGCCTGGAGTGTATCCTCTGACAATGAGCAGTTCTTC. It yields the protein CAWSVSSDNEQFF.

The rearrangement links TRBV18 to TRBJ1-4; 7 nucleotides line up with TRBD1. V shed 6 bases and J 0 bases; nucleotides not matched to a gene: 4. The CDR3 sequence is 15 residues long. From germline, CDR1 is KGHSH and CDR2 LQKENI. The CDR3 spells CASSRDRATNEKLFF. Here the CDR3 DNA reads TGTGCCAGCTCCCGGGACAGAGCAACTAATGAAAAACTGTTTTTT.

The chain links TRBV7-3 to TRBJ2-1; TRBD2 agrees at 11 bases. The V gene's germline CDR1 is SGHTA and CDR2 FQGTGA. V was clipped by 2 bases and J by 4 bases; unmatched bases: 1. The CDR3 consists of 15 residues. The CDR3 region is CASSLLAGGYNEQFF. The CDR3 region has the DNA TGTGCCAGCAGCTTACTAGCGGGGGGATACAATGAGCAGTTCTTC.

In DNA form, the CDR3 reads TGTGCCAGCCGGGACAATGGCTACACCTTC. Translated: CASRDNGYTF. The J gene is TRBJ1-2, the V gene TRBV19, with a weak D call TRBD1 (6 bases). V was pared by 9 bases and J by 6 bases, with 8 bases between. CDR3 length equals 10 residues. Germline lookup yields CDR1 LNHDA and CDR2 SQIVND (reference sequence). Supplemented by reference TRBV19 and TRBJ1-2, the full variable domain reads DGGITQSPKYLFRKEGQNVTLSCEQNLNHDAMYWYRQDPGQGLRLIYYSQIVNDFQKGDIAEGYSVSREKKESFPLTVTSAQKNPTAFYLCASRDNGYTFGSGTRLTVV.

This rearrangement joins TRBV6-6 to TRBJ1-2; perhaps TRBD1 as D (5 bases). The CDR3 totals 14 residues. CDR1 is MNHNY, CDR2 SVGAGI, per germline (reference sequence). Trimming pared 6 bases from V and 4 bases from J, leaving 15 bases between. Here the CDR3 reads CASSNPGTVYGYTF. The DNA for the CDR3 is TGTGCCAGCAGCAACCCCGGGACGGTCTATGGCTACACCTTC.

CDR3 in amino acids: CAISESANQPQHF. CDR3 in DNA: TGTGCCATCAGTGAGTCAGCCAATCAGCCCCAGCATTTT. The chain carries TRBV10-3 and TRBJ1-5; D remains unclear. V was clipped by 0 bases and J by 3 bases, with 3 bases between them. This CDR3 has 13 residues. CDR1 and CDR2 (germline): ENHRY, SYGVKD.

The J gene is TRBJ1-1, the V gene TRBV7-8; no clear D gene. There are 13 residues in the CDR3. Germline V gives CDR1 SGHVS, CDR2 FQNEAQ. V dropped 4 bases and J dropped 2 bases, with 8 bases sitting between them. CDR3 amino acids: CASSSDRNTEAFF. The CDR3 bases are TGTGCCAGCAGCTCGGATAGAAACACTGAAGCTTTCTTT.

This clone was detected only once. The chain couples TRBV19 to TRBJ1-5; 8 bases match TRBD1. J gave up 0 bases and V 4 bases, and 8 bases lay outside the gene matches. The CDR3 runs 17 residues. From germline, CDR1 is LNHDA and CDR2 SQIVND (reference sequence). Written as DNA, the CDR3 is TGTGCCAGTAGTAAGCAGGCGACAGGGGCTAGCAATCAGCCCCAGCATTTT. Protein: CASSKQATGASNQPQHF.

This sequence joins TRBV15 and TRBJ1-4; D might be TRBD1 (6 bases). Germline V CDR1 and CDR2: LNHNV, YYDKDF (reference sequence). This CDR3 comprises 13 residues. Deletions cut 11 bases from V and 7 bases from J, with 17 bases between. The CDR3 DNA sequence: TGTGCCTCCAAACCGAGGGGGTCTGAAAAACTGTTTTTT. It specifies CASKPRGSEKLFF.

This chain connects TRBV7-8 to TRBJ1-2, with a tentative D call TRBD1 (5 bases). Germline V gene lookup returns CDR1 SGHVS and CDR2 FQNEAQ. CDR3 length: 17 residues. V was clipped by 1 base and J by 6 bases, with 21 bases between them. CDR3 loop: CASSLVPGTPLGNGYTF. The CDR3 region has the DNA TGTGCCAGCAGCTTAGTCCCCGGGACTCCCTTAGGGAATGGCTACACCTTC.

The V call is TRBV5-1, the J call TRBJ2-7, with D perhaps TRBD1 or TRBD2 (6 bases each). Germline CDR1 reads SGHRS; CDR2 reads YFSETQ. This CDR3 is built from 15 residues. V was shortened by 0 bases and J by 4 bases, with 14 bases between the two germline ends. The DNA for the CDR3 is TGCGCCAGCAGCTTGGATGGGGGGACACAATACGAGCAGTACTTC. Residues: CASSLDGGTQYEQYF.

The chain recombines TRBV4-1 with TRBJ2-7, with D perhaps assigned TRBD1 or TRBD2 (5 bases each). V gave up 1 base and J gave up 0 bases, with 7 bases separating them. Germline values: CDR1 MGHRA, CDR2 YSYEKL. This CDR3 contains 14 residues. This chain's CDR3 is CASSQGGYSYEQYF. CDR3 DNA: TGCGCCAGCAGCCAAGGGGGGTACTCCTACGAGCAGTACTTC.

The rearrangement joins TRBV7-3 to TRBJ2-2; D is unresolved. Germline values: CDR1 SGHTA, CDR2 FQGTGA. The CDR3 has 13 amino acids. Trimming removed 11 bases from V and 5 bases from J, with 15 bases in between. The CDR3 DNA sequence: TGTGCCCATCCCCAGTACGGGACCGGGGAGCTGTTTTTT. Its protein is CAHPQYGTGELFF.